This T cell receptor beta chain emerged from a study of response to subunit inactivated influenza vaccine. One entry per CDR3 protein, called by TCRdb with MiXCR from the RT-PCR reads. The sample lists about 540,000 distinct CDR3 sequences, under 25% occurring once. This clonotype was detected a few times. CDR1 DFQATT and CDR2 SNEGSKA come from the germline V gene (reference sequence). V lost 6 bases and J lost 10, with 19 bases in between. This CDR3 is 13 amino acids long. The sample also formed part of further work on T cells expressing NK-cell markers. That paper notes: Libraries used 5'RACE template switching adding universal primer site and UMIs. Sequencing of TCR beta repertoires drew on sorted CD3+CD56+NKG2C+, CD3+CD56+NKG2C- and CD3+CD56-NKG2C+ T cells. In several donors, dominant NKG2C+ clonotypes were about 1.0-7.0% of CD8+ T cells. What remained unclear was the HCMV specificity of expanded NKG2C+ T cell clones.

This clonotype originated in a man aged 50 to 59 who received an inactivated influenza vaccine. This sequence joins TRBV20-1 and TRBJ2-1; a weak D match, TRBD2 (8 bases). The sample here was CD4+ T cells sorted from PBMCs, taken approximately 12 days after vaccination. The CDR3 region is CSAREGAADEQFF. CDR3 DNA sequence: TGCAGTGCCCGGGAGGGGGCCGCGGACGAGCAGTTCTTC.